This T cell receptor beta chain originates from a study of TIL therapy for anti-PD-1-resistant metastatic lung cancer. As for the study in general: By whole-exome sequencing, median non-synonymous tumor mutation burden was roughly 1.4 mutations per megabase.

Time point reported: pre-treatment sample, taken before nivolumab and TIL therapy. The libraries were made with immunoSEQ v3. The table came from immunoSEQ multiplex PCR; TCRdb's copy has only in-frame clones and leaves some out. The repertoire holds about 36,000 clones, about 70% seen once, with 4.5% to 6% in the top ten. The V gene lost 5 bases and the J gene lost 2 bases, with 16 bases spanning the gap. This CDR3 spans 15 amino acids. Germline-derived CDR1 and CDR2 are MNHNS and SASEGT. The receptor's source is a person aged 25 to 80 with non-small cell lung cancer. The chain has TRBV6-1 and TRBJ2-7; D uncertain. The specimen was blood, collected at baseline. Written as DNA, the CDR3 is TGTGCCAGCAGTAGGTCAGACTTTCCCACCTACGAGCAGTACTTC. Translated, it gives CASSRSDFPTYEQYF.